This passage covers 16 T cell receptor beta chains from one sample sequenced in a study of neurological immune-mediated disorders. TCRdb recomputed calls from the 5' RACE reads with MiXCR, one row per CDR3 protein. The table includes 75,000 to 85,000 distinct CDR3 sequences, approximately 17% detected once. Sequences were obtained from PBMCs. The receptors come from a woman aged 40 to 50 in good health.

The V gene is TRBV2, the J gene TRBJ2-7; TRBD1 might be the D (5 bases). The CDR3 contains 15 residues. Germline V gene sequence: CDR1 SNHLY, CDR2 FYNNEI. The CDR3 nucleotides read TGTGCCAGCAGTGAAGAGGGGAAGAGCTCCTACGAACAGTACGTC. Translation: CASSEEGKSSYEQYV.

This clonotype was observed at least ten times. This chain joins TRBV9 and TRBJ2-3; D not certain. Germline V gene sequence: CDR1 SGDLS, CDR2 YYNGEE. The CDR3 covers 12 residues. The V and J ends lost 4 bases and 7 bases respectively, with 10 bases between them. CDR3 residues: CASSQVANTQYF. CDR3 nucleotide sequence: TGTGCCAGCAGCCAGGTAGCAAATACGCAGTATTTT.

This clonotype was observed a few times. J is TRBJ1-1 and V is TRBV19; D is uncertain. Looked up from germline, CDR1 is LNHDA and CDR2 is SQIVND (reference sequence). V was clipped by 7 bases and J by 4 bases, with 10 bases between them. The CDR3 runs 12 residues. CDR3 sequence (DNA): TGTGCCAGTACTTCACGTGGCACTGAAGCTTTCTTT. Amino acids: CASTSRGTEAFF.

This clonotype was observed many times. This chain joins TRBV21-1 and TRBJ2-1; the D segment call TRBD1 is taken from the table without a DNA check. TRBV21-1 corresponds to a pseudogene. The CDR3 sequence is 15 residues long. In DNA form, the CDR3 reads TGTGCCAGAGATAGGAGGGGGGGCGTCTACAATGAGCAGTTCTTC. This sequence encodes CARDRRGGVYNEQFF.

This chain uses TRBV7-2 with TRBJ2-5; tentatively, D is TRBD1 (5 bases). Per germline, CDR1 SGHTA and CDR2 FQGNSA. This CDR3 is 16 amino acids long. V was pared by 0 bases and J by 5 bases, with 16 bases between. The CDR3 region is CASSLASGAPWETQYF. CDR3 DNA: TGTGCCAGCAGCTTAGCGTCTGGGGCTCCGTGGGAGACCCAGTACTTC. The variable domain in full, completed from reference TRBV7-2 and TRBJ2-5, reads GAGVSQSPSNKVTEKGKDVELRCDPISGHTALYWYRQSLGQGLEFLIYFQGNSAPDKSGLPSDRFSAERTGGSVSTLTIQRTQQEDSAVYLCASSLASGAPWETQYFGPGTRLLVL.

The chain recombines TRBV27 with TRBJ1-1; D unresolved. The germline V and J ends were trimmed by 2 bases and 1 base, with 8 bases remaining between them. Germline CDR1 MNHEY, CDR2 SMNVEV (reference sequence). CDR3 size: 14 residues. The CDR3: CASSLTRWNTEAFF. In DNA form, the CDR3 reads TGTGCCAGCAGTTTAACCCGGTGGAACACTGAAGCTTTCTTT.

This clonotype was counted at least ten times. The genes are TRBV5-1 and TRBJ1-5, with D unclear. Germline assignment: CDR1 SGHRS and CDR2 YFSETQ. V lost 4 bases and J lost 1, with 12 bases in between. The CDR3 covers 15 residues. The chain's CDR3 is CASSPEGQSNQPQHF. CDR3 in DNA: TGCGCCAGCAGCCCGGAGGGCCAGAGCAATCAGCCCCAGCATTTT.

This clonotype was recorded at least ten times. The chain employs TRBV5-1 and TRBJ2-1, with D perhaps matching TRBD1 (5 bases). Deletions cut 1 base from V and 2 bases from J, with 10 bases between. The CDR3 totals 15 residues. CDR1 and CDR2 (germline): SGHRS, YFSETQ. In DNA form, the CDR3 reads TGCGCCAGCAGCTTGTTGGACAACCCCTACAATGAGCAGTTCTTC. It translates to CASSLLDNPYNEQFF.

This clonotype appeared many times. The chain carries TRBV5-1 and TRBJ1-1; no clear D gene. CDR1 SGHRS and CDR2 YFSETQ come from the germline V gene. This CDR3 has 13 residues. V lost 3 bases, J lost 7 bases, and 13 bases lay in between. CDR3 coding DNA: TGCGCCAGCAGCTACCGGACGGGCCTTGAAGCTTTCTTT. Translated, it gives CASSYRTGLEAFF.

This clonotype appeared many times. This chain connects TRBV6-2 or TRBV6-3 to TRBJ2-6; a weak D match, TRBD1 (5 bases). The CDR3 is 14 residues long. Trimming stripped 2 bases from V and 5 bases from J, with 7 bases between. The germline CDR1 and CDR2 sequences are MNHEY and SVGEGT. CDR3 bases: TGTGCCAGCAGTTACAGGGGATGGGCCAACGTCCTGACTTTC. Amino acids: CASSYRGWANVLTF.

The V call is TRBV7-3, the J call TRBJ1-1; D not certain. The CDR3 loop spans 12 amino acids. With 5 bases removed from V and 5 bases from J, the gap between germline ends came to 9 bases. Germline-derived CDR1 and CDR2 are SGHTA and FQGTGA. The CDR3 is CASSPPPTEAFF. The CDR3 region has the DNA TGTGCCAGCAGCCCCCCCCCGACTGAAGCTTTCTTT.

This clonotype has at least ten counts. The rearrangement links TRBV4-1 to TRBJ1-1, with D unresolved. Germline loops: CDR1 MGHRA, CDR2 YSYEKL. The CDR3 sequence is 13 residues long. V lost 3 bases to trimming and J lost 1 base, with 6 bases between them. CDR3: CASSQSENTEAFF. For the CDR3, the DNA is TGCGCCAGCAGCCAGTCGGAGAACACTGAAGCTTTCTTT.

In its sample, this clonotype was seen many times. This chain joins TRBV6-1 and TRBJ1-2; D might be TRBD1 (6 bases). Trimming removed 6 bases at V and 2 bases at J, with 16 bases between. The CDR3 consists of 15 residues. Germline V gene data show CDR1 as MNHNS and CDR2 as SASEGT. Here the CDR3 reads CASRADVGGNYGYTF. Written as DNA, the CDR3 is TGTGCCAGCAGGGCGGACGTCGGGGGCAACTATGGCTACACCTTC.

This clonotype was observed at least ten times. The genes are TRBV12-3 or TRBV12-4 and TRBJ2-7; 7 bases match TRBD2. The CDR3 extends over 15 amino acids. V gave up 1 base and J gave up 0 bases; unmatched junction bases: 3. The CDR3 is CASSLGGGNSYEQYF. The CDR3, as DNA: TGTGCCAGCAGTTTAGGGGGAGGGAACTCCTACGAGCAGTACTTC.

Many counts were recorded for this clonotype. The chain employs TRBV7-8 and TRBJ2-1, with D perhaps given as TRBD1 or TRBD2 (5 bases each). The V gene's germline CDR1 is SGHVS and CDR2 FQNEAQ. The CDR3 covers 15 residues. Trimming left V 1 base short and J 5 bases short, with 12 bases between. Here the CDR3 DNA reads TGTGCCAGCAGCTTAGGTCTGTGGGGACACAATGAGCAGTTCTTC. Amino acids: CASSLGLWGHNEQFF.

This clonotype has ten or more counts. The J gene is TRBJ2-2, the V gene TRBV14; 13 bases agree with TRBD2. CDR3 size: 16 residues. With V trimmed by 8 bases and J by 2 bases, 5 bases remained unmatched. Germline V CDR1 and CDR2: SGHDN, FVKESK. The CDR3 DNA reads as TGTGCCAGCGCCGGGACTAGCGGGGTTAACACCGGGGAGCTGTTTTTT. Translation: CASAGTSGVNTGELFF.